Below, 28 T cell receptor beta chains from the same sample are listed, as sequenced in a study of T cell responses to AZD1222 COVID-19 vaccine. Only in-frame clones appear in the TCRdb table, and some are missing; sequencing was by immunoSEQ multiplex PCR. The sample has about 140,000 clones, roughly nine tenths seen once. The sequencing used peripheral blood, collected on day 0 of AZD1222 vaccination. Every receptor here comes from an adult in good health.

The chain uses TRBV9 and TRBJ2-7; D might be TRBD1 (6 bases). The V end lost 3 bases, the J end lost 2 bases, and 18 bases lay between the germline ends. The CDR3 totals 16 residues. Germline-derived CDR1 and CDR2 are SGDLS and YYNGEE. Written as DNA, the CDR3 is TGTGCCAGCAGCGCACGCTCCGGGACACAGCCCTACGAGCAGTACTTC. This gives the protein CASSARSGTQPYEQYF.

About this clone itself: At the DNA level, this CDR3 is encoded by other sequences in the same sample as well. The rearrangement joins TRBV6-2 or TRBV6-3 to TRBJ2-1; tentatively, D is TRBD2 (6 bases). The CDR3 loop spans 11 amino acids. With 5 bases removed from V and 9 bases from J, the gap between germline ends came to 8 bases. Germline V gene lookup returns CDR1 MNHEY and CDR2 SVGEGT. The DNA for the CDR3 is TGTGCCAGCAGTCCCGGGGGTGAGCAGTTCTTC. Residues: CASSPGGEQFF.

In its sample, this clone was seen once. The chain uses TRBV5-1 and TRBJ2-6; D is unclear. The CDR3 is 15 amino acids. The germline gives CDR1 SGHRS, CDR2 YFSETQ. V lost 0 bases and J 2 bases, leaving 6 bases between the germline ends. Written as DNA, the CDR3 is TGCGCCAGCAGCTTGGTTGTCCCTGGGGCCAACGTCCTGACTTTC. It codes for CASSLVVPGANVLTF.

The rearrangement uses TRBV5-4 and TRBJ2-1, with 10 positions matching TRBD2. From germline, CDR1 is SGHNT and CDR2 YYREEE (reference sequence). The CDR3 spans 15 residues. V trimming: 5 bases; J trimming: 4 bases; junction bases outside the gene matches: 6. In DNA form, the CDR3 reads TGTGCCAGCAGTTCCGGGACTAGCGAATACAATGAGCAGTTCTTC. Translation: CASSSGTSEYNEQFF.

The CDR3 reads CASSGDRYSMNTEAFF. In nucleotides, the CDR3 is TGTGCCAGCAGTGGGGACAGGTATTCTATGAACACTGAAGCTTTCTTT. The rearrangement links TRBV2 to TRBJ1-1; 8 bases agree with TRBD1. Trimming took 4 bases from V and 0 from J; bases not matched to a gene: 7. The germline CDR1 and CDR2 sequences are SNHLY and FYNNEI. The CDR3 has 16 amino acids. The full variable domain, its missing parts supplied by reference TRBV2 and TRBJ1-1, is EPEVTQTPSHQVTQMGQEVILRCVPISNHLYFYWYRQILGQKVEFLVSFYNNEISEKSEIFDDQFSVERPDGSNFTLKIRSTKLEDSAMYFCASSGDRYSMNTEAFFGQGTRLTVV.

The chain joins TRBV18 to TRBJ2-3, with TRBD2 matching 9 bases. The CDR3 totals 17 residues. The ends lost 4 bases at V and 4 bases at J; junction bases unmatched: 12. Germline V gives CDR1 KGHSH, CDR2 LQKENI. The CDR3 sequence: CASSLSLAGSPSDTQYF. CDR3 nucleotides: TGTGCCAGCTCACTTAGTCTAGCGGGAAGCCCCTCAGATACGCAGTATTTT.

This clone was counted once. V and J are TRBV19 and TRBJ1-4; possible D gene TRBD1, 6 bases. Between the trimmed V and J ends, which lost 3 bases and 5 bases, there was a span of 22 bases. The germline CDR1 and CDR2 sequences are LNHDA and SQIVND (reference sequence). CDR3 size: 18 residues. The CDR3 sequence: CASSMKGGWGSPNEKLFF. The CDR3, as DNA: TGTGCCAGTAGTATGAAAGGGGGTTGGGGGTCGCCGAATGAAAAACTGTTTTTT.

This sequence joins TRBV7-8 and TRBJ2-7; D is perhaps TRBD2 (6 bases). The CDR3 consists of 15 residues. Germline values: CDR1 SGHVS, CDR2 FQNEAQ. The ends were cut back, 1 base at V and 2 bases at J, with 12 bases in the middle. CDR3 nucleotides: TGTGCCAGCAGCTTAGTCGCGGGAAGAACCTACGAGCAGTACTTC. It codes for CASSLVAGRTYEQYF.

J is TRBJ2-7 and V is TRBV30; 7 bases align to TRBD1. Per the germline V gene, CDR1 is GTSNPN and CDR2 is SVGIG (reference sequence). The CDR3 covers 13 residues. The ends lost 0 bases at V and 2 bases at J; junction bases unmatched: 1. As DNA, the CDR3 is TGTGCCTGGAGTGTGACAGGGCCCTACGAGCAGTACTTC. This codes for CAWSVTGPYEQYF. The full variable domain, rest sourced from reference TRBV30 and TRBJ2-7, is SQTIHQWPATLVQPVGSPLSLECTVEGTSNPNLYWYRQAAGRGLQLLFYSVGIGQISSEVPQNLSASRPQDRQFILSSKKLLLSDSGFYLCAWSVTGPYEQYFGPGTRLTVT.

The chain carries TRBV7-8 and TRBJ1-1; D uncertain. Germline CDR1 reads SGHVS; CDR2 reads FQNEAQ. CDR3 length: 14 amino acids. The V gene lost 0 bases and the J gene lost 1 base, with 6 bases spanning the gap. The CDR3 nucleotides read TGTGCCAGCAGCTTAGCAGGCCCGAACACTGAAGCTTTCTTT. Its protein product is CASSLAGPNTEAFF. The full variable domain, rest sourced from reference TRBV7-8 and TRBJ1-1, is GAGVSQSPRYKVAKRGQDVALRCDPISGHVSLFWYQQALGQGPEFLTYFQNEAQLDKSGLPSDRFFAERPEGSVSTLKIQRTQQEDSAVYLCASSLAGPNTEAFFGQGTRLTVV.

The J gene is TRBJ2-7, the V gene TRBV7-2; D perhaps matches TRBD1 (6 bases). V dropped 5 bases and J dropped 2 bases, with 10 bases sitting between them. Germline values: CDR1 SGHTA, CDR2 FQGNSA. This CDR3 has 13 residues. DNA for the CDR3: TGTGCCAGCAGCCGTGACAGGACCTACGAGCAGTACTTC. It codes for CASSRDRTYEQYF.

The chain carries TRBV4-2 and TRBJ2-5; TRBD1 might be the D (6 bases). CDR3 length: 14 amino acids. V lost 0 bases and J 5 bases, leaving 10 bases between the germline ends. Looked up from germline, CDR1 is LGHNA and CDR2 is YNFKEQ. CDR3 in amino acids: CASSQDRGGETQYF. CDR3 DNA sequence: TGTGCCAGCAGCCAAGACAGGGGTGGGGAGACCCAGTACTTC.

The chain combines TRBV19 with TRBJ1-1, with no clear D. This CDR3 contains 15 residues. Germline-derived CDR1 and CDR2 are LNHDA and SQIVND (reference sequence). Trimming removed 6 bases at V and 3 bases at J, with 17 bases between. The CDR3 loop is CASRSLTGWDTEAFF. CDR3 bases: TGTGCCAGTAGGTCTTTGACGGGATGGGACACTGAAGCTTTCTTT.

CDR3 DNA sequence: TGTGCCAGCAGCAAAGCTGGCAGGGAAGGCTACACCTTC. This codes for CASSKAGREGYTF. The chain recombines TRBV21-1 with TRBJ1-2; the DNA was not used to check the table's D call, TRBD1. TRBV21-1 is a pseudogene. This CDR3 contains 13 residues.

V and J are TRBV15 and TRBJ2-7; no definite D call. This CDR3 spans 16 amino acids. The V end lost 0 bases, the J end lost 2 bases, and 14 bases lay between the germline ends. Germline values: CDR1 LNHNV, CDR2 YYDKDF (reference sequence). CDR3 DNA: TGTGCCACCAGCAGAGATGGCGGACCGAACCCCTACGAGCAGTACTTC. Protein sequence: CATSRDGGPNPYEQYF.

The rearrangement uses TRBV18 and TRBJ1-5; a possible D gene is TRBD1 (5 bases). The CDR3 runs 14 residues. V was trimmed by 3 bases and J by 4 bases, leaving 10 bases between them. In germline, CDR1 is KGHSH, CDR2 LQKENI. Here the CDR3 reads CASSPGGGNQPQHF. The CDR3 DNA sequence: TGTGCCAGCTCACCGGGGGGGGGAAATCAGCCCCAGCATTTT.

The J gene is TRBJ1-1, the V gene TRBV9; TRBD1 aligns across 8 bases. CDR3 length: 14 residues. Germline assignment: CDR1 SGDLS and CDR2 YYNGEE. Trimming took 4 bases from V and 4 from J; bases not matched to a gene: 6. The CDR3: CASSSGGQGTEAFF. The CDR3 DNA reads TGTGCCAGCAGCTCAGGGGGCCAGGGCACTGAAGCTTTCTTT.

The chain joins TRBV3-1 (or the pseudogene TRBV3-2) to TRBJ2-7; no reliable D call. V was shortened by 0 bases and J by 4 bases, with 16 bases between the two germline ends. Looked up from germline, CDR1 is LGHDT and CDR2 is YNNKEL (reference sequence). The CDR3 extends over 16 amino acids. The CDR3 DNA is TGTGCCAGCAGCCAAGAGCACTCGGGTGAATCTTACGAGCAGTACTTC. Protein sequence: CASSQEHSGESYEQYF.

CDR3: CASSGLGNSGANVLTF. The CDR3 DNA reads TGTGCCAGCTCAGGCCTCGGGAATTCTGGGGCCAACGTCCTGACTTTC. The rearrangement uses TRBV18 and TRBJ2-6; possible D gene TRBD2, 5 bases. Germline assignment: CDR1 KGHSH and CDR2 LQKENI. CDR3 length equals 16 residues. Trimming pared 5 bases from V and 1 base from J, leaving 12 bases between.

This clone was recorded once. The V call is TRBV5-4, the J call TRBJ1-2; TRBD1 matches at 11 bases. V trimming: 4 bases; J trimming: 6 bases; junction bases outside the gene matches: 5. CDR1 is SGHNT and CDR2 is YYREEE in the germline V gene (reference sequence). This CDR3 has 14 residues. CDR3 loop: CASSRDRGRNGYTF. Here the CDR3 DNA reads TGTGCCAGCAGCCGGGACAGGGGGAGGAATGGCTACACCTTC.

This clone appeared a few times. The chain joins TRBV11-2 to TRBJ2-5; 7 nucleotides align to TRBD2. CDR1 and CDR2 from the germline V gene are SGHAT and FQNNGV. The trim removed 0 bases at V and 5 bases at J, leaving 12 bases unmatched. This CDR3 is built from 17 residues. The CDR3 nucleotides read TGTGCCAGCAGCTTAGAAGGAGGGAGCGGGGTTGAGGAGACCCAGTACTTC. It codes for CASSLEGGSGVEETQYF.

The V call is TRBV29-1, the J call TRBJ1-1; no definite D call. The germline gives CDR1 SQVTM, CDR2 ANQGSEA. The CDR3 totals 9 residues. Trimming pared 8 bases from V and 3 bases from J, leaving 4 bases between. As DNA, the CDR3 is TGCAGCCCGGACACTGAAGCTTTCTTT. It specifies CSPDTEAFF. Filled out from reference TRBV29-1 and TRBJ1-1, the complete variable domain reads SAVISQKPSRDICQRGTSLTIQCQVDSQVTMMFWYRQQPGQSLTLIATANQGSEATYESGFVIDKFPISRPNLTFSTLTVSNMSPEDSSIYLCSPDTEAFFGQGTRLTVV.

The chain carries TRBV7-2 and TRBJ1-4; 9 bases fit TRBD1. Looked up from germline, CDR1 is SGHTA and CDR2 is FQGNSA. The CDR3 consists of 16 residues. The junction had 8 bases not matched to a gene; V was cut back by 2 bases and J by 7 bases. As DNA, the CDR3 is TGTGCCAGCAGCTTATTCCCGGGACAGGGTGGTGAAAAACTGTTTTTT. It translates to CASSLFPGQGGEKLFF.

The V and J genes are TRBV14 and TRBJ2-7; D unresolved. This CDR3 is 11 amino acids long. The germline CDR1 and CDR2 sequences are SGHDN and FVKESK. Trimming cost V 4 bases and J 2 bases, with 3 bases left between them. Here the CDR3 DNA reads TGTGCCAGCAGCCCTACCTACGAGCAGTACTTC. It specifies CASSPTYEQYF.

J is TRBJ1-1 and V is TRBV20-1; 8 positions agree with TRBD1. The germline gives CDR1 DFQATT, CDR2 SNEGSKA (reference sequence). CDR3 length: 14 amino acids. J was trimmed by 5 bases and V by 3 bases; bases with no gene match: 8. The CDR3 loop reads CSASLQGGLTEAFF. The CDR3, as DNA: TGCAGTGCTAGTTTACAGGGGGGACTTACTGAAGCTTTCTTT.

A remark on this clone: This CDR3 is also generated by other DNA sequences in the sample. CDR3 amino acids: CASSYRRVGEQYF. As DNA, the CDR3 is TGTGCCAGCAGTTACCGACGCGTTGGCGAGCAGTACTTC. V is TRBV6-5 and J is TRBJ2-7; no clear D. Germline-derived CDR1 and CDR2 are MNHEY and SVGAGI. This CDR3 spans 13 amino acids. The V end lost 2 bases, the J end lost 6 bases, and 11 bases lay between the germline ends.

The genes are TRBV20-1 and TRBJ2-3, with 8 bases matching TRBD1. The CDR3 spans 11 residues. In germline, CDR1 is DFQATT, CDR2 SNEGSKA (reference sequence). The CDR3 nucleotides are TGCAGCAGGGACAGGACAAATACGCAGTATTTT. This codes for CSRDRTNTQYF.

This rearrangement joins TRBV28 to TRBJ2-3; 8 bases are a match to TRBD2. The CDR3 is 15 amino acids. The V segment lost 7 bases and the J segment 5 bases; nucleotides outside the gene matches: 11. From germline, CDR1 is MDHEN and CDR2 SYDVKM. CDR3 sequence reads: CASTRAGALVDTQYF. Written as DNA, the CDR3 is TGTGCCAGCACCAGAGCGGGAGCACTTGTAGATACGCAGTATTTT.